This is a list of T cell receptor beta chains from one sample in a study of shared clonotypes between healthy human individuals. The repertoire was sequenced with immunoSEQ multiplex PCR; TCRdb's copy has only in-frame clones and lacks some. The sample has 2.5 million or so clones, approximately 90% seen once; the top ten hold around 0.15%. Source material: naive CD4+ T cells sorted from blood. The receptor source for this set is a man between 18 and 29 years old in good health. Each CDR3 is given with its conserved first and last residue. D genes are given only for firm matches. For some rows the clone size is stated as once, few or many, or as a class when expanded; others skip it.

v_gene	abundance	j_gene	d_gene	CDR3aa	CDR3nt
TRBV20-1	NA	TRBJ2-3	NA	CSASRTDTQYF	TGCAGTGCTAGCCGCACAGATACGCAGTATTTT
TRBV6-5	NA	TRBJ2-5	NA	CASTHGETQYF	TGTGCCAGCACCCACGGGGAGACCCAGTACTTC
TRBV5-1	NA	TRBJ2-3	NA	CASGTQGDTQYF	TGCGCCAGCGGAACACAGGGAGATACGCAGTATTTT
TRBV27	NA	TRBJ1-1	NA	CASPRTMYTEAFF	TGTGCCAGTCCGAGAACCATGTATACTGAAGCTTTCTTT
TRBV29-1	NA	TRBJ1-4	NA	CSVGDRFSEKLFF	TGCAGCGTTGGGGACCGATTCAGTGAAAAACTGTTTTTT
TRBV5-1	NA	TRBJ2-3	NA	CASSGRPGPDFTDTQYF	TGCGCCAGCAGCGGACGGCCGGGGCCAGATTTCACAGATACGCAGTATTTT
TRBV28	few	TRBJ1-1	NA	CASSSRPLAFF	TGTGCCAGCAGTTCTCGGCCATTGGCTTTCTTT
TRBV25-1	NA	TRBJ2-5	NA	CASSDPRVVGLETQYF	TGTGCCAGCAGTGACCCGAGGGTGGTGGGCCTAGAGACCCAGTACTTC
TRBV19	NA	TRBJ1-3	NA	CASSDSSGNTIYF	TGTGCCAGTAGTGACTCGTCGGGTAACACCATATATTTT
TRBV4-1	few	TRBJ1-5	NA	CASSQGRVQPQHF	TGCGCCAGCAGCCAAGGCAGGGTACAGCCCCAGCATTTT
TRBV7-9	NA	TRBJ1-6	NA	CASSSVGRPLHF	TGTGCCAGCAGCTCCGTGGGTCGGCCCCTCCACTTT
TRBV5-1	NA	TRBJ2-5	NA	CASSLSGGVETQYF	TGCGCCAGCAGCTTGTCAGGCGGGGTAGAGACCCAGTACTTC
TRBV12-5	NA	TRBJ1-4	NA	CASGLTLTPGPTNEKLFF	TGTGCTAGTGGTTTGACCCTAACCCCGGGGCCAACTAATGAAAAACTGTTTTTT
TRBV19	NA	TRBJ1-1	TRBD1	CASRRGQNVNTEAFF	TGTGCCAGTCGCAGGGGGCAGAATGTTAACACTGAAGCTTTCTTT
TRBV30	NA	TRBJ2-7	TRBD1	CAWSVRDRGFYEQYF	TGTGCCTGGAGTGTACGAGACAGGGGGTTCTACGAGCAGTACTTC
TRBV11-2	NA	TRBJ2-3	NA	CASSLGGSSTDTQYF	TGTGCCAGCAGCTTAGGCGGGTCTAGCACAGATACGCAGTATTTT
TRBV2	NA	TRBJ2-3	NA	CASGTQSTDTQYF	TGTGCCAGCGGGACTCAAAGCACAGATACGCAGTATTTT
TRBV30	NA	TRBJ1-5	NA	CAWSRFPKNQPQHF	TGTGCCTGGAGTCGATTTCCGAAAAATCAGCCCCAGCATTTT
TRBV28	NA	TRBJ2-1	TRBD2	CASSFTSGAPQFF	TGTGCCAGCAGCTTTACTAGCGGGGCGCCGCAGTTCTTC
TRBV5-1	NA	TRBJ2-2	NA	CASSFRTEYTGELFF	TGCGCCAGCAGCTTCCGGACAGAGTACACCGGGGAGCTGTTTTTT
TRBV2	NA	TRBJ1-2	NA	CASKQGDTNYGYTF	TGTGCCAGCAAACAGGGAGATACTAACTATGGCTACACCTTC
TRBV15	NA	TRBJ2-1	TRBD2	CATSRVSGRPMNEQFF	TGTGCCACCAGCAGAGTGAGCGGGAGGCCTATGAATGAGCAGTTCTTC
TRBV6-5	NA	TRBJ1-2	NA	CASSRGPPYGYTF	TGTGCCAGCAGTAGGGGACCGCCGTATGGCTACACCTTC
TRBV19	few	TRBJ1-5	TRBD1	CASNTGQGVGNQPQHF	TGTGCCAGTAATACCGGACAGGGTGTCGGAAATCAGCCCCAGCATTTT
TRBV29-1	NA	TRBJ1-1	TRBD1	CSVAGTGYTEAFF	TGCAGCGTTGCTGGGACAGGGTACACTGAAGCTTTCTTT
TRBV5-5	NA	TRBJ2-7	NA	CASSLLSDASYEQYF	TGTGCCAGCAGCTTGTTATCGGACGCCTCCTACGAGCAGTACTTC
TRBV28	once	TRBJ1-1	NA	CASSLYPGSGNTEAFF	TGTGCCAGCAGTTTATACCCGGGGTCGGGAAACACTGAAGCTTTCTTT
TRBV6-1	NA	TRBJ2-2	NA	CASTGVKGSTGELFF	TGTGCCAGCACTGGGGTGAAAGGAAGCACCGGGGAGCTGTTTTTT
TRBV13	NA	TRBJ2-3	NA	CASSLDPGTDTQYF	TGTGCCAGCAGCTTGGACCCCGGCACAGATACGCAGTATTTT
TRBV30	NA	TRBJ2-5	TRBD1	CASYAGQGVETQYF	TGTGCCTCTTATGCCGGACAGGGGGTGGAGACCCAGTACTTC
TRBV29-1	NA	TRBJ2-2	TRBD2	CSVENTSGRAPGELFF	TGCAGCGTTGAAAACACTAGCGGGAGGGCCCCCGGGGAGCTGTTTTTT
TRBV28	once	TRBJ1-1	NA	CASSQGRGNTEAFF	TGTGCCAGCAGCCAAGGGAGGGGCAACACTGAAGCTTTCTTT
TRBV4-1	NA	TRBJ2-6	NA	CASSQDGGVFGANVLTF	TGCGCCAGCAGCCAAGATGGAGGGGTATTTGGGGCCAACGTCCTGACTTTC
TRBV19	NA	TRBJ2-2	TRBD1	CASSGTGGTGELFF	TGTGCCAGTAGCGGGACAGGGGGTACCGGGGAGCTGTTTTTT
TRBV15	NA	TRBJ1-3	TRBD1	CATSDADRGLGNTIYF	TGTGCCACCAGCGACGCCGACAGGGGGCTTGGAAACACCATATATTTT
TRBV11-2	NA	TRBJ1-5	NA	CASSLGQSGGNQPQHF	TGTGCCAGCAGCTTAGGGCAGTCGGGGGGCAATCAGCCCCAGCATTTT
TRBV4-3	NA	TRBJ2-3	TRBD2	CASSQDSAGGPSTDTQYF	TGCGCCAGCAGCCAAGATTCGGCGGGAGGGCCGAGCACAGATACGCAGTATTTT